These T cell receptor beta chains were read from a single sample in a study of T cell changes during pregnancy in multiple sclerosis. Clones were read by immunoSEQ multiplex PCR, and TCRdb kept only the in-frame ones, dropping some. Here the sample spans tens of thousands of clones, 75% to 95% being singletons. The starting material was peripheral blood, obtained in the first trimester of pregnancy. These receptors were obtained from a female donor with multiple sclerosis, enrolled in a pregnancy study. The CDR3 runs from the conserved cysteine through the conserved F or W.

v_call cdr3_aa
TRBV19 CASSPLAGEITGELFF
TRBV30 CASRPWGGTEAFF
TRBV28 CASSAAGTSHYEQYF
TRBV19 CASSPQGRVGAFF
TRBV19 CASSMGDTAYNEQFF
TRBV27 CASSLDSAETQYF
TRBV27 CASSSGKKYEQYF
TRBV11-2 CASSPGLAYYNEQFF
TRBV7-9 CASSLGQGNQPQHF
TRBV2 CASSDLLLDKGTLNTEAFF
TRBV7-6 CASSLGPGQGTHEQYF
TRBV10-3 CAICDRGPLRRSNQPQHF
TRBV7-2 CASSKTGGGSTFGYTF
TRBV6-5 CASSYAGQTYEQYF
TRBV6-6 CASTNRAFSYEQYF
TRBV30 CAWSSQGGNQPQHF
TRBV7-2 CASSLGRWGRDYGYTF
TRBV13 CASSPGAGSSYNEQFF
TRBV28 CASSLPGVAYEQYF
TRBV19 CASRQGTGRNTIYF
TRBV28 CASSRDRGETQYF
TRBV28 CASSPHQGLADNTGELFF
TRBV6-1 CASSEALLDTYEQYF
TRBV11-2 CASSRQRRYEQYF
TRBV27 CASSKNRDTLHF
TRBV29-1 CSVSTPRKNEQFF
TRBV2 CASMGLAGPNEQFF
TRBV19 CASLRTGGTEAFF
TRBV9 CASSVDAWQGSTGELFF
TRBV6-6 CASSPQGIGYGYTF
TRBV6-1 CASSVLSGSGDTQYF
TRBV5-5 CASSRGDIYNSPLHF
TRBV27 CASSLRWTGINQPQHF
TRBV19 CASSILDRGSNQPQHF
TRBV7-2 CASSRDGTSALVEQYF
TRBV7-2 CASSVQGTEAFF
TRBV4-1 CASSQQGWEQYF
TRBV7-3 CASSLRASGAGDTQYF
TRBV4-1 CASSQLAGGTYEQYF
TRBV6-1 CASSDQMESEQFF
TRBV6-1 CASSGWDRSTDTQYF
TRBV28 CASSPSTGGDAFF
TRBV5-4 CASSLALARETQYF
TRBV9 CASSPREGGRLEKLFF
TRBV5-1 CASSLEGHIVSGNTIYF
TRBV6-5 CASSQRTGGRDTQYF
TRBV5-4 CASSPAPAGGADTQYF
TRBV7-9 CASSPGTVYGYTF
TRBV6-4 CASSDSTSGGTDTQYF
TRBV5-4 CASSRLAGVSYEQYF
TRBV19 CASSTPHGTNEKLFF
TRBV28 CASSSPGGQLSNEQFF
TRBV9 CASSVGGFNNEQFF
TRBV5-4 CASSSGQGNTEAFF
TRBV5-4 CASSIRDFQETQYF